The clone carrying this T cell receptor (beta chain) was recorded only once. What it binds is unknown. Profiled with immunoSEQ multiplex PCR; TCRdb holds only in-frame clones, not every one. The data contain approximately 100,000 clones, just under 90% of them singletons. V shed 0 bases, J shed 5 bases, and the junction held 7 bases outside the gene matches. The germline CDR1 and CDR2 sequences are LGHNA and YNFKEQ. This CDR3 contains 17 residues. These data come from a study of T cell responses to AZD1222 COVID-19 vaccine. Whole-study context: Analysis merged second doses at about 4 or about 12 weeks. Notes on the study in general: Females outnumbered males among donors, who were mostly white British; clonal diversity was possibly underestimated.

The TCR comes from an adult in good health. The sequencing here drew on peripheral blood, taken on day 0 of AZD1222 vaccination. The chain recombines TRBV4-2 with TRBJ2-3; TRBD2 agrees at 11 bases. CDR3 amino acids: CASSQDETSGEVDTQYF. For the CDR3, the DNA is TGTGCCAGCAGCCAAGATGAGACTAGCGGGGAGGTAGATACGCAGTATTTT.